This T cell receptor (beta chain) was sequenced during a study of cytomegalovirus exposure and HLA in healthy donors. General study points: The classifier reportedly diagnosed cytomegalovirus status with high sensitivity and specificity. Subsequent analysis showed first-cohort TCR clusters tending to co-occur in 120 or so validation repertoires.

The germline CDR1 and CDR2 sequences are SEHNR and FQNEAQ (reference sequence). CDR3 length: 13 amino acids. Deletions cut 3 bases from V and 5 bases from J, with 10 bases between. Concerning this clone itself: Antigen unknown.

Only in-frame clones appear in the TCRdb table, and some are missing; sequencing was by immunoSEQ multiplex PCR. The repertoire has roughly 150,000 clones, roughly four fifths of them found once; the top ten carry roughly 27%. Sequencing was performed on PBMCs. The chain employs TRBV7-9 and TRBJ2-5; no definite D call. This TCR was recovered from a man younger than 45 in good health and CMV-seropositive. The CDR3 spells CASSFVPVETQYF. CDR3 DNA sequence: TGTGCCAGCAGCTTCGTTCCGGTCGAGACCCAGTACTTC.